This T cell receptor (beta chain) emerged from a study of regulatory T cells in long-lasting Graves disease. Looked up from germline, CDR1 is SGHTA and CDR2 is FQGNSA. This CDR3 has 15 amino acids. V was shortened by 1 base and J by 6 bases, with 13 bases between the two germline ends. The study's findings and limits: Favored gene segments in persistent disease were TRBV28, TRBJ1-2 and TRBJ2-5.

A note on this clonotype: Antigen unknown.

Noted time point: persistent/refractory GD, antithyroid drugs over 5 years with positive TRAb. Preparation of the TCR library used RNA extracted from PBMCs. It was an endocrinology department in Xi'an, China, that provided the patients. The authors built TCR beta libraries using iRepertoire HTBI primers and Arm-PCR of CDR3 regions. TCRdb recomputed calls from the multiplex PCR reads with MiXCR, one row per CDR3 protein. Of some 420,000 distinct CDR3 sequences listed, around a fifth are singletons. The material sequenced was peripheral blood mononuclear cells (PBMCs), taken when the disease was refractory, from a patient treated with antithyroid drugs. The sequence was obtained from a female donor with Graves disease. The rearrangement uses TRBV7-2 and TRBJ1-5; D perhaps matches TRBD1 (6 bases). The CDR3 bases are TGTGCCAGCAGCTTAGTGAGGGGGGGGAGTCAGCCCCAGCATTTT. Its protein product is CASSLVRGGSQPQHF.